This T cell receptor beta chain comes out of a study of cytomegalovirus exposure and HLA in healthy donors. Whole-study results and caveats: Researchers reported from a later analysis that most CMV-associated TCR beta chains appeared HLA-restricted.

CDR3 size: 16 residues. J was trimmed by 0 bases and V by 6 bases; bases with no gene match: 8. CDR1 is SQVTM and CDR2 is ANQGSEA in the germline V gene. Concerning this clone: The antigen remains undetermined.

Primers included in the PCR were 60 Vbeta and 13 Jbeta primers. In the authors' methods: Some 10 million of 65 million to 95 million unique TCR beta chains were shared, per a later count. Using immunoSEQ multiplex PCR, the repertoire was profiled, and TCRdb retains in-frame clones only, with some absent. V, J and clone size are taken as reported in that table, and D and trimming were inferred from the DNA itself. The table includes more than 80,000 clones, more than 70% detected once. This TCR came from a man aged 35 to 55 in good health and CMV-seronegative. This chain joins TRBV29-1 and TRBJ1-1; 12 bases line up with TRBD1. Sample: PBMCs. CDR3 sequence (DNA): TGCAGCGTCCGGGACAGGGGGCGTCTCGTGAACACTGAAGCTTTCTTT. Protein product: CSVRDRGRLVNTEAFF.